Listed below are T cell receptor beta chains from one sample, sequenced in a study of prognosis after radiotherapy for stage I lung cancer. A single record per CDR3 protein comes from TCRdb applying MiXCR to the multiplex PCR reads. The table includes more than 25,000 distinct CDR3 sequences, about 30% detected once. The input for sequencing was PBMCs, taken before or after stereotactic body radiation therapy (not recorded which). The source of these receptors is a donor of 50 years or more with non-small cell lung cancer. Each CDR3 is given with its conserved first and last residue. D genes are given only for firm matches. The size field is filled for only some rows; it gives once, few, many or a size class.

V	size	D	J	DNA	CDR3
TRBV27	many	TRBD2	TRBJ2-7	TGTGCCAGCAGCCCAGACCGTCTAGCGGGAGGTAGCGAGCAGTACTTC	CASSPDRLAGGSEQYF
TRBV7-9	many	-	TRBJ1-4	TGTGCCAGCAGCTCCAGACAGGTTGGTGGAGGCGAAAAACTGTTTTTT	CASSSRQVGGGEKLFF
TRBV12-3/TRBV12-4	many	-	TRBJ1-3	TGTGCCAGCAGGCGCTGGGGCGCGGGAAACACCATATATTTT	CASRRWGAGNTIYF
TRBV5-1	once	TRBD1	TRBJ2-2	TGCGCCAGCACATTACGGGACAGCCTGAACACCGGGGAGCTGTTTTTT	CASTLRDSLNTGELFF
TRBV7-9	many	-	TRBJ2-3	TGTGCCAGCAGCTTAGCGCTGGGGGACCCTCCGTATTTT	CASSLALGDPPYF
TRBV2	many	TRBD1	TRBJ1-5	TGTGCCAGCAGTGCAGCAGGGGGCGTCTCTCAGCCCCAGCATTTT	CASSAAGGVSQPQHF
TRBV24-1	many	TRBD2	TRBJ2-7	TGTGCCACCAGTGATTTGGGGACTAGCGGTACCTACGAGCAGTACTTC	CATSDLGTSGTYEQYF
TRBV14	few	-	TRBJ1-1	TGTGCCAGCAGCCCGTGGTTGAACACTGAAGCTTTCTTT	CASSPWLNTEAFF
TRBV6-5	many	TRBD1	TRBJ2-7	TGTGCCAGCAGTTATGGGACAGGGTTCTACGAGCAGTACTTC	CASSYGTGFYEQYF
TRBV19	-	TRBD1	TRBJ2-3	TGTGCCAGTAGTGGACAGGGTTGGGTAGATACGCAGTATTTT	CASSGQGWVDTQYF
TRBV24-1	once	-	TRBJ2-2	TGTGCCACCAGTGATTTGCAGGGACATCCGGTGCTGTTTTTT	CATSDLQGHPVLFF
TRBV9	many	-	TRBJ2-1	TGTGCCAGCACCCGGGAGATATCCTACAATGAGCAGTTCTTC	CASTREISYNEQFF
TRBV11-1	many	-	TRBJ2-3	TGTGCCAGCAGTCCAGACCCGCACCGTACGCAGTATTTT	CASSPDPHRTQYF
TRBV6-7	many	-	TRBJ2-1	TGTGCCAGCAGTCCCAGACACAATGAGCAGTTCTTC	CASSPRHNEQFF
TRBV9	many	TRBD1	TRBJ2-7	TGTGCCAGCAGCCGACAGGGGGCGTCCTACGAGCAGTACTTC	CASSRQGASYEQYF
TRBV6-1	many	-	TRBJ2-3	TGTGCCAGCAGCCGAGACAGGACCACAGATACGCAGTATTTT	CASSRDRTTDTQYF
TRBV11-3	many	TRBD2	TRBJ2-7	TGTGCCAGCAGTCCGGCGGGGGAGGTCTCCTACGAGCAGTACTTC	CASSPAGEVSYEQYF
TRBV7-3	many	-	TRBJ2-5	TGTGCCAGCAGCTTAACGCGGGGCGGGGAAGAGACCCAGTACTTC	CASSLTRGGEETQYF
TRBV6-1	-	-	TRBJ2-1	TGTGCCGCCGCGAGGAGGGAGCAGTTCTTC	CAAARREQFF
TRBV6-1	many	-	TRBJ2-1	TGTGCCAGCAGTGTTGCGAAGAGAAACAATGAGCAGTTCTTC	CASSVAKRNNEQFF
TRBV19	many	-	TRBJ2-1	TGTGCCAGTAGTATCGAGCAACAATCCTACAATGAGCAGTTCTTC	CASSIEQQSYNEQFF
TRBV28	many	-	TRBJ2-7	TGTGCCAGTGGGGTGGGCGGGGCCTCGTACGAGCAGTACTTC	CASGVGGASYEQYF
TRBV2	many	-	TRBJ1-6	TGTGCCAGCAGTAACAGGCGCTCCTATAATTCACCCCTCCACTTT	CASSNRRSYNSPLHF
TRBV5-1	many	-	TRBJ2-3	TGCGCCAGCAGCTTGTCGCTGGCGGAGAGCACAGATACGCAGTATTTT	CASSLSLAESTDTQYF
TRBV28	-	-	TRBJ2-7	TGTGCCAGCAGTTTAGGGGGTGACCCCCCCTACGAGCAGTACTTC	CASSLGGDPPYEQYF
TRBV6-1	-	TRBD1	TRBJ2-7	TGTGCCAGCATCGGGACAGGCCTCCACGAGCAGTACTTC	CASIGTGLHEQYF
TRBV6-4	medium-sized	TRBD1	TRBJ2-2	TGTGCCAGCAGACAAGGACAGGGGGCGCTAACCGGGGAGCTGTTTTTT	CASRQGQGALTGELFF
TRBV7-7	many	TRBD2	TRBJ2-3	TGTGCTAGCAGCTTAGGACTAGCGGGAGGTACAGATACGCAGTATTTT	CASSLGLAGGTDTQYF
TRBV5-1	-	-	TRBJ2-1	TGCGCCAGCAGCTTGGAGGGGGGACGGGTAAATGAGCAGTTCTTC	CASSLEGGRVNEQFF
TRBV5-6	many	TRBD1	TRBJ1-1	TGTGCCAGCAGCATCGACAGGGGGCTAGGAGCTTTCTTT	CASSIDRGLGAFF
TRBV4-1	-	TRBD2	TRBJ2-1	TGCGCCAGCAGCCAATTCGGCGGGAGGGGAAACAATGAGCAGTTCTTC	CASSQFGGRGNNEQFF
TRBV5-1	many	TRBD1	TRBJ1-2	TGCGCCAGCAGCCGGGGACAGGGGGAGACGTATGGCTACACCTTC	CASSRGQGETYGYTF
TRBV27	-	-	TRBJ2-2	-	CASILVSTSGKFGELFF
TRBV12-3/TRBV12-4	many	-	TRBJ2-7	TGTGCCAGCAGTAAGACCTGGGCTTTCCACGAGCAGTACTTC	CASSKTWAFHEQYF
TRBV12-3/TRBV12-4	few	-	TRBJ2-2	TGTGCCAGCAGTCCCGCCCCGGTACAGAGCACCGGGGAGCTGTTTTTT	CASSPAPVQSTGELFF
TRBV20-1	many	-	TRBJ1-5	TGCAGTGCCAAGGGGGGCAATCAGCCCCAGCATTTT	CSAKGGNQPQHF
TRBV27	many	-	TRBJ1-1	TGTGCCAGCAGTTTACATTCGAACACTGAAGCTTTCTTT	CASSLHSNTEAFF
TRBV7-3	many	TRBD2	TRBJ2-1	TGTGCCAGCAGCTTGGGACTAGCGGGCGCTCACAATGAGCAGTTCTTC	CASSLGLAGAHNEQFF
TRBV6-1	many	-	TRBJ2-5	TGTGCCAGCAGCCATACTGAGACCCAGTACTTC	CASSHTETQYF
TRBV9	many	TRBD2	TRBJ2-7	TGTGCCAGCAGCCCGACGGGGGAGGGAGAATACGAGCAGTACTTC	CASSPTGEGEYEQYF
TRBV7-3	few	-	TRBJ2-5	TGTGCCAGCAGCGGAGAGACCCAGTACTTC	CASSGETQYF
TRBV7-9	medium-sized	TRBD2	TRBJ2-1	TGTGCCAGCAGCGACCTGATGGCTGGGAGGGCCGGGAATGAGCAGTTCTTC	CASSDLMAGRAGNEQFF
TRBV6-1	-	TRBD2	TRBJ2-2	TGTGCCAGCAGTGGAAGGACTAGCGGGAGTCCCGGGGAGCTGTTTTTT	CASSGRTSGSPGELFF
TRBV6-2/TRBV6-3	many	-	TRBJ1-1	TGTGCCAGCAGTTGGTCGGGACTGATGAACACTGAAGCTTTCTTT	CASSWSGLMNTEAFF
TRBV6-2/TRBV6-3	many	TRBD1	TRBJ1-5	TGTGCCAGCAGACCGGGGACAGGGACTACCCAGCATTTT	CASRPGTGTTQHF
TRBV11-2	many	-	TRBJ2-5	TGTGCCAGCAGCTTCAGGGGGGCGGGAGAGACCCAGTACTTC	CASSFRGAGETQYF
TRBV20-1	many	TRBD2	TRBJ2-4	TGCAGTGCTAGAGGAACGGGGGGAGGCAAAAACATTCAGTACTTC	CSARGTGGGKNIQYF
TRBV7-8	many	-	TRBJ1-4	TGTGCCAGCAGCTCCCAGGCCACCGTAGAAAAACTGTTTTTT	CASSSQATVEKLFF